Ten or more counts support the clone carrying this T cell receptor beta chain. Its antigen is not known. Looked up from germline, CDR1 is SQVTM and CDR2 is ANQGSEA. This CDR3 spans 12 amino acids. V was cut by 4 bases and J by 1 base, with 7 bases left in between. TCRbeta library preparation incorporated unique molecular identifiers. TCRdb re-called the PCR reads through MiXCR, storing one row per CDR3 protein. Of fewer than 350,000 distinct CDR3 sequences listed, 6.5% to 9% are singletons. The sample originates from a study of T-cell reconstitution after alpha-beta-depleted transplantation in children. Study-wide points: Alpha-beta T cells present about two months after transplant were reported to originate from several hundred expanded graft clones. Surviving recipient T cells and thymic progenitors underlay high day-60 TCRbeta diversity in some patients. T-cell counts and diversity at one year following transplant were attributed mainly to newly produced T cells.

This TCR was sampled from a female patient aged 2-10 years who had a stem cell transplant for Fanconi anemia, so the T cells may come from the graft donor. The gene calls are TRBV29-1 and TRBJ2-5, with no clear D. The sample was peripheral blood, taken 360 days after TCRalphabeta/CD19-depleted stem cell transplant. In nucleotides, the CDR3 is TGCAGCGTTGCGGCAGGCCAAGAGACCCAGTACTTC. Encoded protein: CSVAAGQETQYF.